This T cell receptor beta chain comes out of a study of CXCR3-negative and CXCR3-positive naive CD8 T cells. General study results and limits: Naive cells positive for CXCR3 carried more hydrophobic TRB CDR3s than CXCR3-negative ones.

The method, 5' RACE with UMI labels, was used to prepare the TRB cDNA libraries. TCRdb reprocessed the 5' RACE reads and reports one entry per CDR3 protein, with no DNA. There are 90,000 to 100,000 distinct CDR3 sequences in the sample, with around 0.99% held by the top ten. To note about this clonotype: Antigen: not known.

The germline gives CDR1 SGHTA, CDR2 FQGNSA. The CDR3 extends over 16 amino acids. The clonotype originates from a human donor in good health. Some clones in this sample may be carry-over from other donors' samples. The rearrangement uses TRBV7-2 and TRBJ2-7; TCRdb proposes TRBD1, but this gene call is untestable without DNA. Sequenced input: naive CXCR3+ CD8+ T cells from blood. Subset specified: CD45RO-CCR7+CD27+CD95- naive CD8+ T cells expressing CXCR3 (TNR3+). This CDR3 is CASSLGGGTWVYEQYF.